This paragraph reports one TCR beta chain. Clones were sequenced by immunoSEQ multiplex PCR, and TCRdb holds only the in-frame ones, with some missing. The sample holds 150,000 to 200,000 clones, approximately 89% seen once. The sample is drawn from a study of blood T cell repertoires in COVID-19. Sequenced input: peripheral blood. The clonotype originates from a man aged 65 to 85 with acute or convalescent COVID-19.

The DNA of the CDR3 is TGTGCTAGTGGCCTCACAGGGGTTGGTGAGCAGTTCTTC. Encoded protein: CASGLTGVGEQFF. The chain links TRBV12-5 to TRBJ2-1; 7 bases match TRBD1. Germline loops: CDR1 LGHNT, CDR2 FRNRAP. The V segment lost 6 bases and the J segment 9 bases; nucleotides outside the gene matches: 8. This CDR3 region has 13 residues.